The rows below give T cell receptor beta chains drawn from one sample of a study of cytomegalovirus exposure and HLA in healthy donors. The assay was immunoSEQ multiplex PCR, and TCRdb's table has in-frame clones only and misses some. The sample includes 200,000 to 250,000 clones, roughly 84% seen only once; the top ten take about 14%. The sequencing input was PBMCs. Receptor source: a woman in her thirties in good health and CMV-seropositive. CDR3s include the opening cysteine and the closing phenylalanine or tryptophan. A D gene is named only where the DNA matches it firmly. Size tells how often a clone was seen (once, few, many) or the class of an expanded clone, and some rows leave it out.

size: few
J: TRBJ2-5
length: 19
D: TRBD2
V: TRBV18
DNA: TGTGCCAGCTCACCAGGAGGGACTAGCGGGAGGCTAGGTGGAGAGACCCAGTACTTC
CDR3: CASSPGGTSGRLGGETQYF

size: .
J: TRBJ2-1
length: 18
D: .
V: TRBV15
DNA: TGTGCCACCAGCAGGGAGCTAACTGGCGGTTCCTACGGGAATGAGCAGTTCTTC
CDR3: CATSRELTGGSYGNEQFF

size: .
J: TRBJ1-1
length: 13
D: .
V: TRBV25-1
DNA: TGTGCCAGCAGTAACAACCGACTCACTGAAGCTTTCTTT
CDR3: CASSNNRLTEAFF

size: .
J: TRBJ1-2
length: 15
D: .
V: TRBV30
DNA: TGTGCCTGGAGTTCGACCTTGGGGGTGGTCCATGGCTACACCTTC
CDR3: CAWSSTLGVVHGYTF

size: .
J: TRBJ2-2
length: 16
D: .
V: TRBV30
DNA: TGTGCCTGGAGCACCACGGACAGCTCTTTCACCGGGGAGCTGTTTTTT
CDR3: CAWSTTDSSFTGELFF

size: .
J: TRBJ1-1
length: 13
D: .
V: TRBV7-6
DNA: TGTGCCAGCAGCGTATCCCTCTACACTGAAGCTTTCTTT
CDR3: CASSVSLYTEAFF

size: .
J: TRBJ2-1
length: 14
D: TRBD2
V: TRBV30
DNA: TGTGCCTGGGCCCCTAGCGGGAGTTTCGATGAGCAGTTCTTC
CDR3: CAWAPSGSFDEQFF

size: .
J: TRBJ1-1
length: 15
D: .
V: TRBV5-4
DNA: TGTGCCAGCAGCCTAGAGGGACACCGGAACACTGAAGCTTTCTTT
CDR3: CASSLEGHRNTEAFF

size: .
J: TRBJ2-3
length: 15
D: TRBD2
V: TRBV7-2
DNA: TGTGCCAGCAGCTTCCAGCGGGGCTCCACGTATACGCAGTATTTT
CDR3: CASSFQRGSTYTQYF

size: .
J: TRBJ2-3
length: 13
D: .
V: TRBV29-1
DNA: TGCAGCGTTAAAATCGAATTTCCAGATACGCAGTATTTT
CDR3: CSVKIEFPDTQYF

size: .
J: TRBJ2-1
length: 13
D: TRBD2
V: TRBV2
DNA: TGTGCCAGCAGGCGGACTAGCGGGTATGAGCAGTTCTTC
CDR3: CASRRTSGYEQFF

size: once
J: TRBJ2-7
length: 12
D: .
V: TRBV6-1
DNA: TGTGCCAGCATTCGGACAGACTACGAGCAGTACTTC
CDR3: CASIRTDYEQYF

size: few
J: TRBJ1-1
length: 14
D: .
V: TRBV5-1
DNA: TGCGCCAGCAGCTTACAGGGTCGCCACACTGAAGCTTTCTTT
CDR3: CASSLQGRHTEAFF

size: .
J: TRBJ2-7
length: 15
D: .
V: TRBV7-8
DNA: TGTGCCAGCAGCTTAACGGGCGGATCCCATTACGAGCAGTACTTC
CDR3: CASSLTGGSHYEQYF

size: .
J: TRBJ2-1
length: 17
D: TRBD2
V: TRBV28
DNA: TGTGCCAGCAGTTTGGCTAGCGGGAGGCTTTACGGTGTTGAGCAGTTCTTC
CDR3: CASSLASGRLYGVEQFF

size: .
J: TRBJ2-3
length: 14
D: TRBD2
V: TRBV27
DNA: TGTGCCAGCAGTCCCCGACTAGCGCACGATACGCAGTATTTT
CDR3: CASSPRLAHDTQYF

size: .
J: TRBJ2-2
length: 14
D: .
V: TRBV5-1
DNA: TGCGCCAGCAGCTTGGGGCCGGGAACCGGGGAGCTGTTTTTT
CDR3: CASSLGPGTGELFF

size: .
J: TRBJ2-7
length: 13
D: .
V: TRBV7-3
DNA: TGTGCCAGCAGCTTAGGCAGCGGCGGCGAGCAGTACTTC
CDR3: CASSLGSGGEQYF

size: .
J: TRBJ2-3
length: 16
D: .
V: TRBV30
DNA: TGTGCCTGGGTCGGACCTTGGGGAGGAAGCACAGATACGCAGTATTTT
CDR3: CAWVGPWGGSTDTQYF

size: .
J: TRBJ2-7
length: 15
D: TRBD2
V: TRBV18
DNA: TGTGCCAGCTCACCGACAACTAGCGGGAGTTACGAGCAGTACTTC
CDR3: CASSPTTSGSYEQYF

size: .
J: TRBJ1-2
length: 13
D: .
V: TRBV6-1
DNA: TGTGCCAGCAGTGGGCGACAGCACTATGGCTACACCTTC
CDR3: CASSGRQHYGYTF

size: .
J: TRBJ2-7
length: 14
D: .
V: TRBV27
DNA: TGTGCCAGCAGCCCCCCGGACGGTTCCTACGAGCAGTACTTC
CDR3: CASSPPDGSYEQYF

size: .
J: TRBJ2-7
length: 15
D: TRBD2
V: TRBV5-6
DNA: TGTGCCAGCAGCTTGCGGTCTAGCGGGGACTACGAGCAGTACTTC
CDR3: CASSLRSSGDYEQYF

size: .
J: TRBJ1-2
length: 15
D: .
V: TRBV5-4
DNA: TGTGCCAGCAGCTGGGGGGCGGGAGATGCCTATGGCTACACCTTC
CDR3: CASSWGAGDAYGYTF

size: .
J: TRBJ1-1
length: 12
D: .
V: TRBV13
DNA: TGTGCCAGCAGCTTGGTTTCTACAGTCCTGAGCTTT
CDR3: CASSLVSTVLSF

size: .
J: TRBJ2-4
length: 15
D: TRBD2
V: TRBV28
DNA: TGTGCCAGTCAGACTAGCGGAGTAGCCAAAAACATTCAGTACTTC
CDR3: CASQTSGVAKNIQYF

size: .
J: TRBJ1-2
length: 16
D: .
V: TRBV4-3
DNA: TGCGCCAGCAGCCTTAGTGGCACCGCGAGGAACTATGGCTACACCTTC
CDR3: CASSLSGTARNYGYTF

size: .
J: TRBJ2-2
length: 13
D: .
V: TRBV30
DNA: TGTGCCTGGAGTGTTGGAGGCACCGGGGAGCTGTTTTTT
CDR3: CAWSVGGTGELFF

size: .
J: TRBJ1-2
length: 14
D: .
V: TRBV18
DNA: TGTGCCAGCTCACCACGTAACGGCAACTATGGCTACACCTTC
CDR3: CASSPRNGNYGYTF

size: .
J: TRBJ1-1
length: 16
D: TRBD1
V: TRBV5-1
DNA: TGCGCCAGCAGTAGCCGGGACAGGGTTACTGGCACTGAAGCTTTCTTT
CDR3: CASSSRDRVTGTEAFF

size: .
J: TRBJ2-2
length: 14
D: .
V: TRBV7-3
DNA: TGTGCCAGCAGTTTCACAGGGAGCACCGGGGAGCTGTTTTTT
CDR3: CASSFTGSTGELFF

size: .
J: TRBJ2-1
length: 15
D: .
V: TRBV5-4
DNA: TGTGCCAGCAGCCCCGCAGCGGGTGATTACAATGAGCAGTTCTTC
CDR3: CASSPAAGDYNEQFF

size: .
J: TRBJ2-7
length: 12
D: TRBD1
V: TRBV28
DNA: TGTGCCAGCTCTGACAGGGGGCACGAGCAGTACTTC
CDR3: CASSDRGHEQYF

size: .
J: TRBJ1-3
length: 17
D: .
V: TRBV29-1
DNA: TGCAGCGTTGAAGGTCCGGGAGAGGGGGAAACTGGAAACACCATATATTTT
CDR3: CSVEGPGEGETGNTIYF

size: .
J: TRBJ2-7
length: 15
D: .
V: TRBV12-5
DNA: TGTGCTAGTGCCACCGGTCACGGGGGGCTCTACGAGCAGTACTTC
CDR3: CASATGHGGLYEQYF

size: once
J: TRBJ1-2
length: 14
D: .
V: TRBV28
DNA: TGTGCCAGCAGGGAAGGACAGCGGTTCTATGGCTACACCTTC
CDR3: CASREGQRFYGYTF

size: few
J: TRBJ1-2
length: 14
D: .
V: TRBV2
DNA: TGTGCCAGCAGTGGCCCTCAGGGTAGTGGCGGCTACACCTTC
CDR3: CASSGPQGSGGYTF

size: once
J: TRBJ1-2
length: 14
D: .
V: TRBV10-3
DNA: TGTGCCATCAGTGATTTAGGGACAAGGGGAACCTACACCTTC
CDR3: CAISDLGTRGTYTF

size: .
J: TRBJ1-5
length: 13
D: .
V: TRBV29-1
DNA: TGCAGCGTCCGAACGGGGTTAGATCAGCCCCAGCATTTT
CDR3: CSVRTGLDQPQHF

size: .
J: TRBJ1-2
length: 14
D: .
V: TRBV5-6
DNA: TGTGCCAGCAGCTTGTCGTTTGTGGCTACCTCAGAAACCTTC
CDR3: CASSLSFVATSETF

size: once
J: TRBJ2-7
length: 16
D: TRBD1
V: TRBV6-5
DNA: TGTGCCAGCAGTTATAGTTTCGGACAGGGGGCCTACGAGCAGTACTTC
CDR3: CASSYSFGQGAYEQYF

size: few
J: TRBJ2-5
length: 11
D: .
V: TRBV29-1
DNA: TGCAGCGGTGACCTATTCGAGTCCCAGTACTTC
CDR3: CSGDLFESQYF

size: .
J: TRBJ1-1
length: 13
D: .
V: TRBV30
DNA: TGTGCCTGGAGTGCCAAGGGGGTAACTGAAGCTTTCTTT
CDR3: CAWSAKGVTEAFF

size: .
J: TRBJ2-3
length: 16
D: TRBD2
V: TRBV4-3
DNA: TGCGCCAGCAGCCAAGATACTAGCGGGAGTACAGATACGCAGTATTTT
CDR3: CASSQDTSGSTDTQYF

size: .
J: TRBJ2-6
length: 17
D: .
V: TRBV27
DNA: TGTGCCAGCAGTATTACAGATATGAGCTCTGGGGCCAACGTCCTGACTTTC
CDR3: CASSITDMSSGANVLTF

size: .
J: TRBJ1-1
length: 12
D: .
V: TRBV6-5
DNA: TGTGCCAGCAGACGGGAGGGCACTGAAGCTTTCTTT
CDR3: CASRREGTEAFF

size: .
J: TRBJ2-5
length: 12
D: .
V: TRBV7-9
DNA: TGTGCCAGCAGCGATTCTGCAGAGACCCAGTACTTC
CDR3: CASSDSAETQYF

size: .
J: TRBJ1-5
length: 14
D: .
V: TRBV15
DNA: TGTGCCACCAGCGCCCCTGGGGGAGGAAAGCCCCAGCATTTT
CDR3: CATSAPGGGKPQHF

size: once
J: TRBJ2-1
length: 15
D: .
V: TRBV27
DNA: TGTGCCAGCAGTTTCTCTATGAAGGGGAGCAATGAGCAGTTCTTC
CDR3: CASSFSMKGSNEQFF

size: .
J: TRBJ1-5
length: 16
D: .
V: TRBV4-2
DNA: TGTGCCAGCAGCCAAGATCTTACGGGGGTGAATCAGCCCCAGCATTTT
CDR3: CASSQDLTGVNQPQHF

size: .
J: TRBJ1-2
length: 15
D: .
V: TRBV4-2
DNA: TGTGCCAGCAGCCGCCTAATGGGGGAAAACTATGGCTACACCTTC
CDR3: CASSRLMGENYGYTF

size: .
J: TRBJ2-1
length: 13
D: .
V: TRBV4-1
DNA: TGCGCCAGCAGCCTAAGGAGAAACAATGAGCAGTTCTTC
CDR3: CASSLRRNNEQFF

size: .
J: TRBJ2-4
length: 15
D: .
V: TRBV2
DNA: TGTGCCAGCAGTGAAGTCAGTAGCAACCAAAACATTCAGTACTTC
CDR3: CASSEVSSNQNIQYF